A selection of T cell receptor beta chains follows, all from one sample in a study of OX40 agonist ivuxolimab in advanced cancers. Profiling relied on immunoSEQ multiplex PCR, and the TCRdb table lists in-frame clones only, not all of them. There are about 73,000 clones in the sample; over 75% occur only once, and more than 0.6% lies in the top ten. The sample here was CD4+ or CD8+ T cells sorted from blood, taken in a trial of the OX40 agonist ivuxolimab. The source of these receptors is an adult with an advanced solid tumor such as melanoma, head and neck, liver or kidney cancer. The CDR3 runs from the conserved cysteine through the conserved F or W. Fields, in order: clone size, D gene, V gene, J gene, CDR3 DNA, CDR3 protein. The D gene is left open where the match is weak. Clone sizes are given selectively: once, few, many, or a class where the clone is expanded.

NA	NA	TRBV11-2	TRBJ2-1	TGTGCCAGCAGCCGGGGACAAAGTTACAATGAGCAGTTCTTC	CASSRGQSYNEQFF
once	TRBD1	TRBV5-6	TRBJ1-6	TGTGCCAGCAGCTTGAGAGCGACAGGGTGGTTGGATTCACCCCTCCACTTT	CASSLRATGWLDSPLHF
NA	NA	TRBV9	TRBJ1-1	TGTGCCAGCAGCGTAGATCAGGGGAACACTGAAGCTTTCTTT	CASSVDQGNTEAFF
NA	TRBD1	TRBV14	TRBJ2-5	TGTGCCAGCAGCCAACGAGACAGGGGGCGATTCCAAGAGACCCAGTACTTC	CASSQRDRGRFQETQYF
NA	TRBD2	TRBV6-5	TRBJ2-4	TGTGCCAGCAGTGCCTCCCTTCTGCGGGAGGACATTCAGTACTTC	CASSASLLREDIQYF
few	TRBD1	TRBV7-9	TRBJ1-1	TGTGCCAGCAGCTTAGGGGACAGGGCCTACACTGAAGCTTTCTTT	CASSLGDRAYTEAFF
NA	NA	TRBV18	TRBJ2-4	TGTGCCAGCTCACCAGGGGGTGCAAACAAAAACATTCAGTACTTC	CASSPGGANKNIQYF
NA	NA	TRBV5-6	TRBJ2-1	TGTGCCAGCAACCTTGGGATGGGGGGCTCCTACAATGAGCAGTTCTTC	CASNLGMGGSYNEQFF
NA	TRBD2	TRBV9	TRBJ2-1	TGTGCCAGCAGCGTAGTTGGGACTAGCGGATCCTACAATGAGCAGTTCTTC	CASSVVGTSGSYNEQFF
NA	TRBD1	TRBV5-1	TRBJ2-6	TGCGCCAGCAGGACAGGGGTTGGGGCCAACGTCCTGACTTTC	CASRTGVGANVLTF
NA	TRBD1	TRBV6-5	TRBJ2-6	TGTGCCAGCCGACAGGGGGCTGGGGCCAACGTCCTGACTTTC	CASRQGAGANVLTF
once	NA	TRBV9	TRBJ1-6	TGTGCCAGCAGCGTAGCAGACCCGGACTGGGTATCACCCCTCCACTTT	CASSVADPDWVSPLHF
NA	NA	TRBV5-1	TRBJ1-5	TGCGCCAGCAGCTTGGATGGAGGAAACGAACAGCCCCAGCATTTT	CASSLDGGNEQPQHF
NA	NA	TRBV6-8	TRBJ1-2	TGTGCCAGCAGCTACGACAGACGCGGCTACACCTTC	CASSYDRRGYTF